This passage covers 9 T cell receptor beta chains from one sample sequenced in a study of T cell repertoires in cytomegalovirus infection (dated by TCRdb to between 2017 and 2020). These receptors' antigens are unknown. TCRdb records Illumina HiSeq 1500 as the sequencer. The public sequencing data were trimmed at Q25 with fastp and processed into clonotypes with MiXCR by TCRdb, which kept only in-frame beta chains. One record per CDR3 amino acid sequence lists the most common genes and DNA. This sample has around 570,000 distinct CDR3 sequences in its table, and 40% of those were observed once. The ten most abundant clones make up around 50% of the sample. The treatment or condition label on this specimen signifies: in vitro stimulation with specific CMV peptide epitopes to enrich CMV-specific T cells. This specimen was cultured PBMCs, taken from culture after CMV antigen stimulation. The receptors derive from a human donor in good health (CMV status not recorded). Some clones in this sample may be carry-over from other donors' samples.

This clonotype occurred a few times. The CDR3 bases are TGTGCCAGCAGTTTAAGCCCCGCCCGTAGGAGGTACTTC. It codes for CASSLSPARRRYF. The rearrangement joins TRBV12-3 or TRBV12-4 to TRBJ2-7; D unresolved. V was cut by 2 bases and J by 12 bases, with 17 bases left in between. The length of the CDR3 is 13 residues.

CDR3 sequence reads: CASSSRTYGYTF. The CDR3 DNA is TGTGCCAGCAGCTCGCGTACCTATGGCTACACCTTC. This sequence joins TRBV7-8 and TRBJ1-2; no clear D gene. V shed 4 bases and J shed 4 bases, with 7 bases lying between them. This CDR3 contains 12 residues. CDR1 SGHVS and CDR2 FQNEAQ come from the germline V gene.

A few counts support this clonotype. The chain uses TRBV7-2 and TRBJ1-2; 7 bases line up with TRBD1. The CDR3 has 15 amino acids. Losses at the gene ends were 5 bases for V and 8 bases for J; bases not matched to a gene: 14. Germline V lookup: CDR1 SGHTA, CDR2 FQGNSA. CDR3 bases: TGTGCCAGCAGCCCAGATCTTACAGGGGTTTTAGGCTACACCTTC. Translating it yields CASSPDLTGVLGYTF.

In its sample, this clonotype was seen many times. CDR3 sequence (DNA): TGTGCCAGCAGCTACATAGCGGGGGAGCACAATGAGCAGTTCTTC. Translation: CASSYIAGEHNEQFF. This chain uses TRBV7-2 with TRBJ2-1; TRBD2 matches 9 bases. Germline V gene sequence: CDR1 SGHTA, CDR2 FQGNSA. The length of the CDR3 is 15 residues. The V segment lost 4 bases and the J segment 5 bases; nucleotides outside the gene matches: 6.

The rearrangement joins TRBV18 to TRBJ2-3; no firm D call. CDR1 is KGHSH and CDR2 is LQKENI in the germline V gene. This CDR3 contains 14 residues. V lost 0 bases and J 3 bases, leaving 7 bases between the germline ends. CDR3 sequence reads: CASSPPARTDTQYF. CDR3 nucleotides: TGTGCCAGCTCACCACCGGCTAGGACAGATACGCAGTATTTT.

The chain uses TRBV19 and TRBJ1-6; unclear D gene. The CDR3 has 18 residues. V was shortened by 7 bases and J by 7 bases, with 26 bases between the two germline ends. Germline V CDR1 and CDR2: LNHDA, SQIVND (reference sequence). CDR3 protein: CASNPPPAGRELNSPLHF. The CDR3 DNA is TGTGCCAGTAACCCCCCTCCCGCAGGCCGGGAGTTGAATTCACCCCTCCACTTT.

This clonotype came up a few times. V gene TRBV11-3 combines with J gene TRBJ2-4, with unresolved D. Per germline, CDR1 SGHNT and CDR2 YENEEA. V lost 1 base and J lost 2, with 24 bases in between. The CDR3 sequence is 20 residues long. The DNA for the CDR3 is TGTGCCAGCAGCTTAGCTAGATTCCTAGACAAGTCCGGCTCCAAAAACATTCAGTACTTC. This codes for CASSLARFLDKSGSKNIQYF.

The V and J genes are TRBV7-2 and TRBJ1-6; perhaps TRBD1 as D (6 bases). The V and J ends lost 5 bases and 11 bases respectively, with 16 bases between them. The CDR3 runs to 14 residues. CDR1 SGHTA and CDR2 FQGNSA come from the germline V gene. CDR3 bases: TGTGCCAGCAGCCGGGCCGGGGGGCCGGCACCCCTCCACTTT. This sequence encodes CASSRAGGPAPLHF.

J is TRBJ2-1 and V is TRBV2; 8 bases are a match to TRBD2. This CDR3 is 16 amino acids long. V shed 5 bases, J shed 1 base, and the junction held 7 bases outside the gene matches. Looked up from germline, CDR1 is SNHLY and CDR2 is FYNNEI. The CDR3: CASSYWTSPSYNEQFF. The CDR3 DNA is TGTGCCAGCAGTTACTGGACTAGCCCTTCCTACAATGAGCAGTTCTTC.